This note documents a single T cell receptor (beta chain) sequence. Its antigen remains unknown. The same CDR3 also results from other DNA sequences found in this sample. Sequencing used immunoSEQ multiplex PCR; TCRdb keeps in-frame clones, though not all of them. The repertoire holds more than 150,000 clones, with around 88% as singletons. These data belong to a study of Ad26.COV2.S vaccination and SARS-CoV-2 variants. General study results and limits: TCR breadth and depth analyses may have underestimated total T cell responses. Reports say spike-specific CD8+ and CD4+ T cell responses covered substantial breadth after vaccination. Spike-specific TCR breadth ran higher among vaccine recipients than placebo recipients.

J was trimmed by 1 base and V by 5 bases; bases with no gene match: 7. Germline-derived CDR1 and CDR2 are SGHRS and YFSETQ. The CDR3 is made up of 16 amino acids. Material: peripheral blood, obtained after recovery from COVID-19. V and J are TRBV5-1 and TRBJ2-7; 12 nucleotides line up with TRBD2. This TCR derives from a human donor who had recovered from COVID-19. CDR3 region: CASSSPSGGASYEQYF. The CDR3, as DNA: TGCGCCAGCAGTTCGCCTAGCGGGGGGGCTTCCTACGAGCAGTACTTC.